The 22 T cell receptor beta chains below all came from one sample that was sequenced in a study of response to subunit inactivated influenza vaccine. TCRdb re-derived calls from the RT-PCR reads in MiXCR, one entry per CDR3 protein. The sample lists 650,000 or so distinct CDR3 sequences; 14% were seen once. The specimen comprised PBMCs from blood, sampled approximately 15 days before vaccination. These receptors all stem from a man in his fifties who received an inactivated influenza vaccine.

This clonotype was picked up a small number of times. This chain links TRBV28 with TRBJ1-2, with 9 bases aligning to TRBD1. The CDR3 is 15 amino acids. Germline V gene sequence: CDR1 MDHEN, CDR2 SYDVKM. With V trimmed by 5 bases and J by 5 bases, 9 bases remained unmatched. The CDR3 DNA follows: TGTGCCAGCAGTCTGGGACAGGGTTTTACGTATGGCTACACCTTC. Its translation: CASSLGQGFTYGYTF.

This clonotype was counted at least ten times. V and J are TRBV2 and TRBJ1-2, with D possibly matching TRBD1 (5 bases). Germline CDR1 SNHLY, CDR2 FYNNEI. V dropped 4 bases and J dropped 1 base, with 7 bases sitting between them. The CDR3 consists of 13 residues. CDR3 DNA: TGTGCCAGCAGTGGGCAGGGTAACTATGGCTACACCTTC. Residues: CASSGQGNYGYTF.

The V call is TRBV6-2 or TRBV6-3, the J call TRBJ2-1, with D possibly matching TRBD2 (6 bases). This CDR3 has 14 amino acids. Germline assignment: CDR1 MNHEY and CDR2 SVGEGT. V gave up 3 bases and J gave up 4 bases, with 10 bases separating them. CDR3 sequence: CASSYRERYNEQFF. The CDR3 region has the DNA TGTGCCAGCAGTTATCGGGAGAGGTACAATGAGCAGTTCTTC.

This clonotype was recorded a few times. The chain recombines TRBV7-9 with TRBJ2-7; D ambiguous. The germline CDR1 and CDR2 sequences are SEHNR and FQNEAQ (reference sequence). This CDR3 comprises 13 residues. Trimming took off 4 bases at V and 9 bases at J, with 16 bases between the two ends. The CDR3 DNA follows: TGTGCCAGCAGCTCAATCCACTCCCCTGCGCAGTACTTC. Translation gives CASSSIHSPAQYF.

The V call is TRBV12-3 or TRBV12-4, the J call TRBJ1-1; maybe TRBD1 (5 bases). The CDR3 sequence is 13 residues long. The V end lost 3 bases, the J end lost 4 bases, and 9 bases lay between the germline ends. DNA of the CDR3: TGTGCCAGCAGTTTGTGGGGGGTCACTGAAGCTTTCTTT. Amino acids: CASSLWGVTEAFF.

In this sample, this clonotype turned up a few times. This chain links TRBV7-9 with TRBJ2-5; 7 bases agree with TRBD1. This CDR3 region has 15 residues. Unmatched junction bases numbered 8, after V lost 5 bases and J lost 2 bases. CDR1 is SEHNR, CDR2 FQNEAQ, per germline (reference sequence). CDR3 nucleotide sequence: TGTGCCAGCAGCCGAAATACAGGGGTTCAAGAGACCCAGTACTTC. Encoded protein: CASSRNTGVQETQYF.

This clonotype was seen a few times. This chain connects TRBV20-1 to TRBJ2-1; TRBD2 matches at 10 bases. Losses at the gene ends were 4 bases for V and 4 bases for J; bases not matched to a gene: 7. This CDR3 spans 15 amino acids. Germline CDR1 DFQATT, CDR2 SNEGSKA (reference sequence). CDR3 sequence: CSATTGLAKYNEQFF. In nucleotides, the CDR3 is TGCAGTGCTACGACGGGACTAGCGAAGTACAATGAGCAGTTCTTC.

In its sample, this clonotype was seen a few times. V and J are TRBV7-8 and TRBJ2-1; 9 bases align to TRBD1. Trimming cost V 5 bases and J 11 bases; bases outside gene matches: 7. The germline V gene has CDR1 SGHVS and CDR2 FQNEAQ. This CDR3 region has 13 residues. The CDR3 here is CASSPTGQGKQFF. CDR3 sequence (DNA): TGTGCCAGCAGCCCCACCGGACAGGGGAAGCAGTTCTTC.

V is TRBV6-2 or TRBV6-3 and J is TRBJ2-1; no clear D gene. Germline V CDR1 and CDR2: MNHEY, SVGEGT. This CDR3 comprises 15 residues. Trimming left V 1 base short and J 9 bases short, with 16 bases between. The CDR3 bases are TGTGCCAGCAGTTACTTAATACCGGGCGTGGGTGAGCAGTTCTTC. This gives the protein CASSYLIPGVGEQFF.

This clonotype was seen a handful of times. The rearrangement joins TRBV7-9 to TRBJ1-2; D is uncertain. CDR3 size: 16 residues. From germline, CDR1 is SEHNR and CDR2 FQNEAQ (reference sequence). Trimming left V 0 bases short and J 4 bases short, with 15 bases between. The CDR3 DNA reads as TGTGCCAGCAGCTTAGCAGGACGGACGGAAGGCTATGGCTACACCTTC. This gives the protein CASSLAGRTEGYGYTF.

V usage is TRBV7-9 and J usage is TRBJ2-7, with 7 bases matching TRBD1. V shed 6 bases, J shed 4 bases, and the junction held 12 bases outside the gene matches. The V gene's germline CDR1 is SEHNR and CDR2 FQNEAQ (reference sequence). The CDR3 length is 15 residues. This chain's CDR3 is CASSSNNRGSYEQYF. In DNA, the CDR3 is TGTGCCAGCAGTTCTAACAACAGGGGTTCATACGAGCAGTACTTC.

The V and J genes are TRBV6-2 or TRBV6-3 and TRBJ2-3; 8 positions match TRBD2. CDR3 length equals 16 residues. Germline CDR1 is MNHEY and CDR2 is SVGEGT. After removal of 6 bases from V and 10 bases from J, the junction contained 18 bases not matched to a gene. This CDR3 reads CASSHPPLREDISQYF. The CDR3 DNA sequence: TGTGCCAGCAGCCACCCACCTTTGCGGGAGGATATATCGCAGTATTTT.

This clonotype was counted between two and nine times. The gene calls are TRBV6-2 or TRBV6-3 and TRBJ2-7; D is ambiguous. CDR1 MNHEY and CDR2 SVGEGT come from the germline V gene. This CDR3 has 15 residues. V lost 2 bases and J 3 bases, leaving 14 bases between the germline ends. The CDR3 loop reads CASSYNQAVRYEQYF. For the CDR3, the DNA is TGTGCCAGCAGTTACAACCAGGCCGTCCGCTACGAGCAGTACTTC.

This chain connects TRBV7-6 to TRBJ2-7; D gene unclear. Germline V CDR1 and CDR2: SGHVS, FNYEAQ. Trimming shortened V by 5 bases and J by 5 bases, and 16 bases separated the two germline ends. The CDR3 is 14 residues long. This CDR3 reads CASSLRVSNHEQYF. DNA for the CDR3: TGTGCCAGCAGCCTCCGGGTCTCAAACCACGAGCAGTACTTC.

This clonotype has a handful of counts. The J gene is TRBJ1-1, the V gene TRBV5-1; no firm D call. The germline V and J ends were trimmed by 0 bases and 2 bases, with 11 bases remaining between them. The CDR3 runs 15 residues. Germline values: CDR1 SGHRS, CDR2 YFSETQ. Here the CDR3 reads CASSLVPDPNTEAFF. As DNA, the CDR3 is TGCGCCAGCAGCTTGGTGCCGGACCCAAACACTGAAGCTTTCTTT.

This clonotype was detected ten times or more. J is TRBJ1-1 and V is TRBV19; D is unclear. V was pared by 4 bases and J by 1 base, with 4 bases between. The germline CDR1 and CDR2 sequences are LNHDA and SQIVND (reference sequence). The CDR3 spans 12 residues. The CDR3 loop reads CASSTGNTEAFF. The CDR3 region has the DNA TGTGCCAGTAGTACGGGGAACACTGAAGCTTTCTTT.

The chain recombines TRBV10-3 with TRBJ1-4; D remains ambiguous. V shed 3 bases and J shed 8 bases, with 16 bases lying between them. From germline, CDR1 is ENHRY and CDR2 SYGVKD. The CDR3 loop spans 15 amino acids. CDR3 protein: CAISDRWGSQEKLFF. Here the CDR3 DNA reads TGTGCCATCAGTGATCGTTGGGGTAGTCAAGAAAAACTGTTTTTT.

This clonotype was seen a few times. This chain uses TRBV7-8 with TRBJ2-1; D gene ambiguous. Trimming pared 5 bases from V and 8 bases from J, leaving 10 bases between. The germline V gene encodes CDR1 SGHVS and CDR2 FQNEAQ. CDR3 size: 12 residues. The DNA for the CDR3 is TGTGCCAGCAGCCCCTACGTACATGAGCAGTTCTTC. Translating gives CASSPYVHEQFF. The entire variable domain, with the rest obtained from reference TRBV7-8 and TRBJ2-1, is as follows: GAGVSQSPRYKVAKRGQDVALRCDPISGHVSLFWYQQALGQGPEFLTYFQNEAQLDKSGLPSDRFFAERPEGSVSTLKIQRTQQEDSAVYLCASSPYVHEQFFGPGTRLTVL.

This clonotype was recorded many times. The chain employs TRBV6-5 and TRBJ2-3; D unclear. The CDR3 covers 11 residues. Trimming cost V 6 bases and J 2 bases, with 3 bases left between them. The germline V gene encodes CDR1 MNHEY and CDR2 SVGAGI. CDR3 loop: CASRTTDTQYF. The CDR3 bases are TGTGCCAGCAGAACCACAGATACGCAGTATTTT.

This clonotype has a handful of counts. For the CDR3, the DNA is TGTGCCAGCAGTTACTCGTTCGCGGGGGGTTACAATGAGCAGTTCTTC. The encoded protein is CASSYSFAGGYNEQFF. The chain carries TRBV6-5 and TRBJ2-1; 8 positions agree with TRBD2. Losses at the gene ends were 0 bases for V and 4 bases for J; bases not matched to a gene: 5. The CDR3 has 16 residues. The germline gives CDR1 MNHEY, CDR2 SVGAGI.

In its sample, this clonotype was seen a few times. The V gene is TRBV7-9, the J gene TRBJ2-2, with 9 nucleotides matching TRBD1. With 11 bases clipped from V and 5 bases from J, the junction kept 3 bases outside the gene matches. The CDR3 has 12 amino acids. CDR1 and CDR2 from the germline V gene are SEHNR and FQNEAQ (reference sequence). The CDR3 reads CAGQGWTGELFF. The CDR3 DNA reads TGTGCCGGACAGGGGTGGACCGGGGAGCTGTTTTTT.

The chain's CDR3 is CASSQDQAGTGELFF. CDR3 coding DNA: TGTGCCAGCAGCCAAGATCAGGCGGGAACCGGGGAGCTGTTTTTT. The chain combines TRBV4-2 with TRBJ2-2; possible D gene TRBD2, 6 bases. Trimming cost V 0 bases and J 5 bases, with 10 bases left between them. Germline V lookup: CDR1 LGHNA, CDR2 YNFKEQ. This CDR3 has 15 residues.